This T cell receptor (beta chain) was sequenced for a study of shared clonotypes between healthy human individuals. Repertoires were generated with immunoSEQ multiplex PCR, while TCRdb's copy carries only in-frame clones and drops some. The table has some 2,000,000 clones, approximately 94% seen once. Naive CD8 cells, CD45RO-negative and positively selected for CCR7, excluded terminally differentiated effector memory CD45RA+ cells. Germline CDR1 and CDR2: SEHNR and FQNEAQ (reference sequence). The V and J ends lost 5 bases and 3 bases respectively, with 8 bases between them. This CDR3 is 12 amino acids long.

This chain uses TRBV7-9 with TRBJ2-7; D is uncertain. Sample: naive CD8+ T cells sorted from blood. The clonotype comes from a man aged 18-30 years in good health. DNA of the CDR3: TGTGCCAGCAGCACCATCCTCTACGAGCAGTACTTC. It translates to CASSTILYEQYF. The whole variable domain, remainder taken from reference TRBV7-9 and TRBJ2-7, is DTGVSQNPRHKITKRGQNVTFRCDPISEHNRLYWYRQTLGQGPEFLTYFQNEAQLEKSRLLSDRFSAERPKGSFSTLEIQRTEQGDSAMYLCASSTILYEQYFGPGTRLTVT.